This T cell receptor beta chain was recorded in a study of sequential checkpoint blockade in melanoma. Only in-frame clones appear in the TCRdb table, and some are missing; sequencing was by immunoSEQ multiplex PCR. This sample carries around 30,000 clones, 82% of them seen once, and the ten largest clones take approximately 18%. Sample treatment: randomized to nivolumab then ipilimumab (arm A) or the reverse (arm B). None of the patients previously received DNA-damaging chemotherapy. The CDR3 runs 15 residues. J lost 6 bases, V lost 8 bases, and 11 bases had no gene match. Germline CDR1 reads SEHNR; CDR2 reads FQNEAQ (reference sequence).

The sequence was collected from a human donor with melanoma. The sequencing used CD8+ T cells sorted from blood (inferred from file names), collected from a patient given nivolumab and ipilimumab in sequence. This chain uses TRBV7-9 with TRBJ2-1, with 9 positions matching TRBD2. The CDR3 region has the DNA TGTGCCAGCGGCCCGGCAGCGGGAGGACCCAATGAGCAGTTCTTC. Its translation: CASGPAAGGPNEQFF.